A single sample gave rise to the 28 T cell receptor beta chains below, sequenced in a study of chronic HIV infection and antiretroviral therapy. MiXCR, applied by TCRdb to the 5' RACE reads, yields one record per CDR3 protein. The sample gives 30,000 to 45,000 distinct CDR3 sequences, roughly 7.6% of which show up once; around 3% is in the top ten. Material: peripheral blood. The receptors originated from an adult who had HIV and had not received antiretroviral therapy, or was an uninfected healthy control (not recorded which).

Here the CDR3 reads CASSPGGTYEQYF. CDR3 coding DNA: TGTGCCAGCAGTCCAGGGGGTACCTACGAGCAGTACTTC. The chain links TRBV28 to TRBJ2-7; TRBD1 matches 7 bases. V gave up 5 bases and J gave up 2 bases; unmatched junction bases: 3. The germline V gene encodes CDR1 MDHEN and CDR2 SYDVKM. The CDR3 extends over 13 amino acids.

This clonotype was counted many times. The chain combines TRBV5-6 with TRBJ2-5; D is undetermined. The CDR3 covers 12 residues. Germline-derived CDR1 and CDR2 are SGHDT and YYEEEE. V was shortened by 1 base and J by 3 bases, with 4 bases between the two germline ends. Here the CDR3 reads CASSLLEETQYF. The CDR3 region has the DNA TGTGCCAGCAGCTTGTTGGAAGAGACCCAGTACTTC.

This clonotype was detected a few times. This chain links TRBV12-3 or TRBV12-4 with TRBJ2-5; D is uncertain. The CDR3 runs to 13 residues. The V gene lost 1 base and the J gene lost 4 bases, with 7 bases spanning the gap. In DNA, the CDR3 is TGTGCCAGCAGTTTAGGCCGGAGAGAGACCCAGTACTTC. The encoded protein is CASSLGRRETQYF.

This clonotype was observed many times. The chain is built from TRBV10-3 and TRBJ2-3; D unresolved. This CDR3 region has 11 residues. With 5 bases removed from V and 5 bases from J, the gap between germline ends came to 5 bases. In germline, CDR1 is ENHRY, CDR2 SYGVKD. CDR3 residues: CAISSGDTQYF. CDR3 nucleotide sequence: TGTGCCATCAGTTCCGGAGATACGCAGTATTTT.

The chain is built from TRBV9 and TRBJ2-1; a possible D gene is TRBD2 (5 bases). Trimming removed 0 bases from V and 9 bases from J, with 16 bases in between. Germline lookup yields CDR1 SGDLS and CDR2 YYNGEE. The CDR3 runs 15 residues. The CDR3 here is CASSVEWERGGEQFF. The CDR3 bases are TGTGCCAGCAGCGTAGAGTGGGAACGAGGAGGTGAGCAGTTCTTC.

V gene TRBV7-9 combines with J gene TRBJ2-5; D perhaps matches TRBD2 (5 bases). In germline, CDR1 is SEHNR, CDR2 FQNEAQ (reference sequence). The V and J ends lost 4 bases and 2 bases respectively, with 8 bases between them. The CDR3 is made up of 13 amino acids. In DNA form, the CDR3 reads TGTGCCAGCAGCTCCGGGATTCAAGAGACCCAGTACTTC. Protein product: CASSSGIQETQYF.

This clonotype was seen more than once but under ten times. In DNA, the CDR3 is TGTGCCAGCAGCTTTTTGGGGGGGAATCAGCCCCAGCATTTT. Residues: CASSFLGGNQPQHF. The chain has TRBV7-2 and TRBJ1-5, with TRBD1 as a possible D gene (5 bases). The CDR3 runs 14 residues. Trimming shortened V by 3 bases and J by 4 bases, and 10 bases separated the two germline ends. Germline V gives CDR1 SGHTA, CDR2 FQGNSA.

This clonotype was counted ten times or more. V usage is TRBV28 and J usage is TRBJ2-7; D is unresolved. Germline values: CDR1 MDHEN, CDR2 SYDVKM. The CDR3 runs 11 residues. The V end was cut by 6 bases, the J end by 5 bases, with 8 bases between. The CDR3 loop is CASSDRDEQYF. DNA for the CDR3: TGTGCCAGCAGCGACCGGGACGAGCAGTACTTC.

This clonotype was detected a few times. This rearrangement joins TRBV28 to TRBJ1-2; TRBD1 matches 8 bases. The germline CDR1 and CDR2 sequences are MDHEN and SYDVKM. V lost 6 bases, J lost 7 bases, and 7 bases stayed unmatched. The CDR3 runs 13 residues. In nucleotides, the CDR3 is TGTGCCAGCAGGATGACAGGGGTTGGTGGCTACACCTTC. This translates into CASRMTGVGGYTF.

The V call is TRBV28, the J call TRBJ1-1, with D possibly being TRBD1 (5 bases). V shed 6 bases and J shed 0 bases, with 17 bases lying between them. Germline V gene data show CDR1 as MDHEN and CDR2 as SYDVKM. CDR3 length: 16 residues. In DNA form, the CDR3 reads TGTGCCAGCAGCAACCAGGGTAGGGGCATGAACACTGAAGCTTTCTTT. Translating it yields CASSNQGRGMNTEAFF. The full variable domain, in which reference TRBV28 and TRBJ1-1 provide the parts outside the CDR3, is DVKVTQSSRYLVKRTGEKVFLECVQDMDHENMFWYRQDPGLGLRLIYFSYDVKMKEKGDIPEGYSVSREKKERFSLILESASTNQTSMYLCASSNQGRGMNTEAFFGQGTRLTVV.

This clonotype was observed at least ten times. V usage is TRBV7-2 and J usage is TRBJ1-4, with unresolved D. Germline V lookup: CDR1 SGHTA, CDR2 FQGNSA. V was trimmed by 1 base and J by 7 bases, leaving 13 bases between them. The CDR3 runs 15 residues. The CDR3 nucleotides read TGTGCCAGCAGCTTAGTGGCGGGAAACGGTGAAAAACTGTTTTTT. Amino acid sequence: CASSLVAGNGEKLFF.

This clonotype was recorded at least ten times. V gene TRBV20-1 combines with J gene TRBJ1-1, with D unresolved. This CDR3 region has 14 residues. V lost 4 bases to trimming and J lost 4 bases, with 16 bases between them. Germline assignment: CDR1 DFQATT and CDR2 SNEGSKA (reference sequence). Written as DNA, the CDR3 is TGCAGTGCTAAGGCCCTCGGGGTTTCCACTGAAGCTTTCTTT. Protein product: CSAKALGVSTEAFF.

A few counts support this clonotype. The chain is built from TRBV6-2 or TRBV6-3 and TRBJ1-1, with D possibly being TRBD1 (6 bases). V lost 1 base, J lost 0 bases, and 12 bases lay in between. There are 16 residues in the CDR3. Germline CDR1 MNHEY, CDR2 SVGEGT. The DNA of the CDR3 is TGTGCCAGCAGTTACTTAAAGGGACAACTGAACACTGAAGCTTTCTTT. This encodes CASSYLKGQLNTEAFF.

For the CDR3, the DNA is TGCAGCGTTGAATCGGGCAGGGGGTACGAGCAGTACTTC. It yields the protein CSVESGRGYEQYF. V usage is TRBV29-1 and J usage is TRBJ2-7; 7 nucleotides align to TRBD1. The CDR3 spans 13 residues. Unmatched junction bases numbered 5, after V lost 2 bases and J lost 4 bases. Germline-derived CDR1 and CDR2 are SQVTM and ANQGSEA.

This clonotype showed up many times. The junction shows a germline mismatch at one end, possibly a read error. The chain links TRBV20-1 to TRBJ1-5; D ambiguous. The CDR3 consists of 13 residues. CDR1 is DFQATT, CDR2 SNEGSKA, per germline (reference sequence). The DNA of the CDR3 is TGCAGTGCGAGAGGAGGGAAAGCTCAGCCCCAGCATTTT. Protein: CSARGGKAQPQHF.

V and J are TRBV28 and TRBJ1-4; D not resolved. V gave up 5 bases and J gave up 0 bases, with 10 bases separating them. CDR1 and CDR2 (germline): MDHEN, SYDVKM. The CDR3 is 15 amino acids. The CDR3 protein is CASSERVATNEKLFF. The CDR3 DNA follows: TGTGCCAGCAGTGAAAGGGTTGCAACTAATGAAAAACTGTTTTTT.

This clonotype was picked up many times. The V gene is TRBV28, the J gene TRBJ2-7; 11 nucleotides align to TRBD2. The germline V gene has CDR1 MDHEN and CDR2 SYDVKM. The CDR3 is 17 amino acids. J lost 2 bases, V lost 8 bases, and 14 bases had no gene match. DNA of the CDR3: TGTGCCAGCCGTATCAGTCTTAGCGGGAGGGCAGCCTACGAGCAGTACTTC. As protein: CASRISLSGRAAYEQYF.

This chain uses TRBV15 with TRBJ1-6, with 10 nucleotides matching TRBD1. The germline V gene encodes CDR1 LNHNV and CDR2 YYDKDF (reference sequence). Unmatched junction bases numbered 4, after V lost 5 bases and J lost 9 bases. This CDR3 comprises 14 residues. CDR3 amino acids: CATSPDRGLSPLHF. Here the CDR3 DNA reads TGTGCCACCAGCCCAGACAGGGGGCTTTCACCCCTCCACTTT.

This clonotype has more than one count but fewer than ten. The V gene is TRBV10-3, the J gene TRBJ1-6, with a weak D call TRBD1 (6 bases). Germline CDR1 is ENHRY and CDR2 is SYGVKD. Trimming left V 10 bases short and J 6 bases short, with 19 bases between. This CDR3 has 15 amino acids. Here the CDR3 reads CATRTGGPRNSPLHF. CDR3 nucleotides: TGTGCCACCCGAACGGGGGGCCCACGTAATTCACCCCTCCACTTT.

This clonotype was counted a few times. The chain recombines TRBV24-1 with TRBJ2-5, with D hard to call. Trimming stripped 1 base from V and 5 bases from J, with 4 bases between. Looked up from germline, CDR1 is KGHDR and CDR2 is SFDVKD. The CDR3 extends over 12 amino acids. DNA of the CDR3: TGTGCCACCAGTGATTTTGAGGAGACCCAGTACTTC. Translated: CATSDFEETQYF.

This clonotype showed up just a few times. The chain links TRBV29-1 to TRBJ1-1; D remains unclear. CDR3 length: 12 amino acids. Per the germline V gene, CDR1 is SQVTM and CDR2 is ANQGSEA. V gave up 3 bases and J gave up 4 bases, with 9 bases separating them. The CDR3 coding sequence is TGCAGCGTTGATTTGGTTGCCACTGAAGCTTTCTTT. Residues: CSVDLVATEAFF. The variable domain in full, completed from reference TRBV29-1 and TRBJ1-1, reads SAVISQKPSRDICQRGTSLTIQCQVDSQVTMMFWYRQQPGQSLTLIATANQGSEATYESGFVIDKFPISRPNLTFSTLTVSNMSPEDSSIYLCSVDLVATEAFFGQGTRLTVV.

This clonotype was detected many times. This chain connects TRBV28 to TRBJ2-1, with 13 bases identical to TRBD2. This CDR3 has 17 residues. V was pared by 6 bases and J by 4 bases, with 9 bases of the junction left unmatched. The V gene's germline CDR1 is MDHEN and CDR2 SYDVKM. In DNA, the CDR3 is TGTGCCAGCAGACATAGGACTAGCGGGAGAAAATACAATGAGCAGTTCTTC. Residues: CASRHRTSGRKYNEQFF.

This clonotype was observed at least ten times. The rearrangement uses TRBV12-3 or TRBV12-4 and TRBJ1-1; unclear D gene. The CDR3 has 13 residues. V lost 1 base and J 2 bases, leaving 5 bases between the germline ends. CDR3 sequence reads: CASSLDLNTEAFF. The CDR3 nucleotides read TGTGCCAGCAGTTTAGATTTAAACACTGAAGCTTTCTTT.

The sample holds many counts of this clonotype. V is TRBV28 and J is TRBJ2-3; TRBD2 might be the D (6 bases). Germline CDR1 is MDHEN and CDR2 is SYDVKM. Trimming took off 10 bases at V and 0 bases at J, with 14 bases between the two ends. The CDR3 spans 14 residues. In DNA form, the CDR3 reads TGTGCCATGCGGGGAGCCCTAAGCACAGATACGCAGTATTTT. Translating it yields CAMRGALSTDTQYF.

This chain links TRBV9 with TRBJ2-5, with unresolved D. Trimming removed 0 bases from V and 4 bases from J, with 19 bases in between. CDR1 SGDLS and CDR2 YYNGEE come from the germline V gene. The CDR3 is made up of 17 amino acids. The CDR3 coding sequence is TGTGCCAGCAGCGTAGGAAAGGGAACAGTTCATTTAGAGACCCAGTACTTC. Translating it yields CASSVGKGTVHLETQYF.

The CDR3 spells CASSQDRVGEQFF. The DNA for the CDR3 is TGTGCCAGCAGCCAAGATAGGGTTGGTGAGCAGTTCTTC. The genes are TRBV3-1 and TRBJ2-1; D not resolved. Per germline, CDR1 LGHDT and CDR2 YNNKEL (reference sequence). The CDR3 sequence is 13 residues long. Deletions cut 0 bases from V and 9 bases from J, with 9 bases between.

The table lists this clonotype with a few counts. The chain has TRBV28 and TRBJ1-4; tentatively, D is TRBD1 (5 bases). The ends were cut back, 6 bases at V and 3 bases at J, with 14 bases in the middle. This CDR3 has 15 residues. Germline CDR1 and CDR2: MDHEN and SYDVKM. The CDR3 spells CASRGEDSANEKLFF. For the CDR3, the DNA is TGTGCCAGCAGGGGAGAAGACAGCGCTAATGAAAAACTGTTTTTT.

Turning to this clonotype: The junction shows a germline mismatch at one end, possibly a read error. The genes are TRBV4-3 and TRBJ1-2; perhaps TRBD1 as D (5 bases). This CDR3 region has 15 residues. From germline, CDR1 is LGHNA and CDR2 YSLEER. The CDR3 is CASSPSGTANYGYTF. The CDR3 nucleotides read TGCGCCAGCAGCCCATCCGGGACGGCTAATTATGGCTACACCTTC.